The clone carrying this TCR beta chain was counted ten times or more. This entry belongs to a study of blood T cells in healthy people across ages. A second PCR, run for roughly 7 to 11 cycles, used a sample-barcoded 5' primer plus a J-beta primer mix. TCRdb processed the 5' RACE reads anew with MiXCR; each CDR3 protein has one entry. The sample contains fewer than 750,000 distinct CDR3 sequences, roughly half of which appear only once. The germline V gene has CDR1 SGHRS and CDR2 YFSETQ. CDR3 length: 14 residues. Trimming pared 0 bases from V and 5 bases from J, leaving 10 bases between. Source material: blood. The TCR originated in a woman older than 75 in good health. The rearrangement joins TRBV5-1 to TRBJ2-3; D gene uncertain. CDR3 DNA: TGCGCCAGCAGCTTGGACGGTTCCCGAGATACGCAGTATTTT. It specifies CASSLDGSRDTQYF.